This record concerns one T cell receptor (beta chain) sequence. This sample is drawn from a study of blood T cell repertoires in COVID-19. Study information: Collection of acute and convalescent COVID-19 samples took place in the United States, Italy and Spain. PBMCs, B-cell-depleted T cells, or T cells were the source of the cDNA or gDNA that made up the material.

Some clones are missing from TCRdb's copy, which holds only in-frame ones; the method was immunoSEQ multiplex PCR. Among more than 65,000 clones listed, 75% to 90% were seen once. Trimming removed 0 bases from V and 4 bases from J, with 13 bases in between. Germline values: CDR1 MNHEY, CDR2 SVGEGT. CDR3 length equals 16 residues. The V call is TRBV6-2 or TRBV6-3, the J call TRBJ1-5; maybe TRBD1 (5 bases). The source material was peripheral blood. This receptor was identified in a man older than 75 with acute or convalescent COVID-19. In DNA, the CDR3 is TGTGCCAGCAGTTACTCGATATCCCCAGGGAATCAGCCCCAGCATTTT. Translation: CASSYSISPGNQPQHF.